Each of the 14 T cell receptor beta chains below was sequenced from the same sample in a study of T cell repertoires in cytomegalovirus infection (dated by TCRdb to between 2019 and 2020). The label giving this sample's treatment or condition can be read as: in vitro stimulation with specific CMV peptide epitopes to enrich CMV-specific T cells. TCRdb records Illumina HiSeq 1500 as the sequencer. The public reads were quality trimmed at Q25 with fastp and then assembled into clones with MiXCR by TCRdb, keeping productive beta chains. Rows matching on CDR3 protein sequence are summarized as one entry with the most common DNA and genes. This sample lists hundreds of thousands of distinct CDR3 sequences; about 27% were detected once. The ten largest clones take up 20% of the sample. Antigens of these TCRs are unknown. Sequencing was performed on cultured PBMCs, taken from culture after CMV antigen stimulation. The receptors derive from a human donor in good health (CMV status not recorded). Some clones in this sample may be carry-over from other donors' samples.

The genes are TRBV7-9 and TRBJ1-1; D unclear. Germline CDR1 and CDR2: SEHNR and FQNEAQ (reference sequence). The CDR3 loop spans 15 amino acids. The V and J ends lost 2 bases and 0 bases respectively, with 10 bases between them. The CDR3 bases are TGTGCCAGCAGCTTAAGTAACAGTCTGAACACTGAAGCTTTCTTT. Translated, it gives CASSLSNSLNTEAFF.

The CDR3 nucleotides read TGTGCCACCAGCAGAGATATCCCCTCCAGCCGAGGTGGCTACACCTTC. Residues: CATSRDIPSSRGGYTF. The gene calls are TRBV15 and TRBJ1-2; D is unresolved. Trimming removed 0 bases at V and 7 bases at J, with 18 bases between. Germline V CDR1 and CDR2: LNHNV, YYDKDF (reference sequence). The CDR3 has 16 amino acids.

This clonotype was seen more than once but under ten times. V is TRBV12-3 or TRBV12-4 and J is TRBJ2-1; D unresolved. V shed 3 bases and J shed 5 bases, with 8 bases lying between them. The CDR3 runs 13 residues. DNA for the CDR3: TGTGCCAGCAGTTTCGGACGGAACAATGAGCAGTTCTTC. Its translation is CASSFGRNNEQFF.

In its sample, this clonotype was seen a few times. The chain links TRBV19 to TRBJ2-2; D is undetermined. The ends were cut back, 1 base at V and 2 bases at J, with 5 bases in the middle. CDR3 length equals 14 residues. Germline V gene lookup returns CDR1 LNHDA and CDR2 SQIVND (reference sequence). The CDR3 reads CASSIGTNTGELFF. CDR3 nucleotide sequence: TGTGCCAGTAGTATAGGAACCAACACCGGGGAGCTGTTTTTT.

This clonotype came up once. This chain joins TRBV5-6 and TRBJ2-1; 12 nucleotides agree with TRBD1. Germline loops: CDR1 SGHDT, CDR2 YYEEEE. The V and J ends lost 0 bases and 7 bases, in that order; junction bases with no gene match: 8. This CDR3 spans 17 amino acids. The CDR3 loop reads CASSLVKRDRGRNEQFF. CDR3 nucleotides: TGTGCCAGCAGCTTGGTTAAACGGGACAGGGGGCGTAATGAGCAGTTCTTC.

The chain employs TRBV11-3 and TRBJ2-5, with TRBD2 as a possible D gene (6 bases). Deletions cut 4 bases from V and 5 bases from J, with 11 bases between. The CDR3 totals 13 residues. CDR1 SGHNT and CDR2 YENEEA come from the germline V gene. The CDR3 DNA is TGTGCCAGCAGCTCGGTGGCGGGGGAGACCCAGTACTTC. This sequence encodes CASSSVAGETQYF. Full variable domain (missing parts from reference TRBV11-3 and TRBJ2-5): EAGVVQSPRYKIIEKKQPVAFWCNPISGHNTLYWYLQNLGQGPELLIRYENEEAVDDSQLPKDRFSAERLKGVDSTLKIQPAELGDSAVYLCASSSVAGETQYFGPGTRLLVL.

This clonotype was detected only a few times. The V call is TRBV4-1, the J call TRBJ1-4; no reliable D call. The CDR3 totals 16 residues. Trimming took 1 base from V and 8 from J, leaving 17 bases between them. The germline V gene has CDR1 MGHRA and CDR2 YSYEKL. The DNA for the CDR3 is TGCGCCAGCAGCCAAGGATTGCGTACTAAGGAGGAAAAACTGTTTTTT. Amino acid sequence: CASSQGLRTKEEKLFF.

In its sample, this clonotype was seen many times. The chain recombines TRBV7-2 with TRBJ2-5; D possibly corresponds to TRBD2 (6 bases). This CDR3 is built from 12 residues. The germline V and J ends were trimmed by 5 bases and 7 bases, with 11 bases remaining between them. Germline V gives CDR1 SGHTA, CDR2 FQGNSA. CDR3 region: CASSETEGTQYF. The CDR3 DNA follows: TGTGCCAGCAGCGAGACGGAGGGGACCCAGTACTTC.

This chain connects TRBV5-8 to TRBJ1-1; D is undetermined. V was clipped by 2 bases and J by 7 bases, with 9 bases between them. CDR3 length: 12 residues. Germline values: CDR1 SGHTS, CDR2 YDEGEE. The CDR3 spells CASSFGRDEAFF. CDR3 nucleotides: TGTGCCAGCAGCTTCGGCCGAGATGAAGCTTTCTTT. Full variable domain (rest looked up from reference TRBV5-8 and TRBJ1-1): EAGVTQSPTHLIKTRGQQATLRCSPISGHTSVYWYQQALGLGLQFLLWYDEGEERNRGNFPPRFSGRQFPNYSSELNVNALELEDSALYLCASSFGRDEAFFGQGTRLTVV.

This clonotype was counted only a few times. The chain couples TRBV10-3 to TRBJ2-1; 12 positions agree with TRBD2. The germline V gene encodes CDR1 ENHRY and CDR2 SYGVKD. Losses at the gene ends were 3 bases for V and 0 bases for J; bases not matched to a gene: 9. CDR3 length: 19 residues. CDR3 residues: CAISDAGTSGSSSYNEQFF. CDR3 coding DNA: TGTGCCATCAGTGATGCCGGGACTAGCGGGTCCAGCTCCTACAATGAGCAGTTCTTC.

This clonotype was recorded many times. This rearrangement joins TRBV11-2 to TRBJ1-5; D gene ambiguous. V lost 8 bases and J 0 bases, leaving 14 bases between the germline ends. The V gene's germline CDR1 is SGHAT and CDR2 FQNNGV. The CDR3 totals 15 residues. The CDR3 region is CASLSRLFSNQPQHF. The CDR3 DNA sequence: TGTGCCAGCTTGTCGCGCCTTTTTAGCAATCAGCCCCAGCATTTT. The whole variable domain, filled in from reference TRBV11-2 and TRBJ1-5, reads EAGVAQSPRYKIIEKRQSVAFWCNPISGHATLYWYQQILGQGPKLLIQFQNNGVVDDSQLPKDRFSAERLKGVDSTLKIQPAKLEDSAVYLCASLSRLFSNQPQHFGDGTRLSIL.

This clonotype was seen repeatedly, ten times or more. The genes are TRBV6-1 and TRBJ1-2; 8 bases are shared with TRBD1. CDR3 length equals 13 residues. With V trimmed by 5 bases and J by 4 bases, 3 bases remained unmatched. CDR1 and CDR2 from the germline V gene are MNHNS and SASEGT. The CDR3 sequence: CASSTGQGYGYTF. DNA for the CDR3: TGTGCCAGCAGTACAGGACAGGGCTATGGCTACACCTTC.

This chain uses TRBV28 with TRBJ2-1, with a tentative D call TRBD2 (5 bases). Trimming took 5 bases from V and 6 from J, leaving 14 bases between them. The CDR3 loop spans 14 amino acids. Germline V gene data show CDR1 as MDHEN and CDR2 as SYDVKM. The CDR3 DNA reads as TGTGCCAGCAGTCCCCGGGATGTATTCAATGAGCAGTTCTTC. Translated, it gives CASSPRDVFNEQFF.

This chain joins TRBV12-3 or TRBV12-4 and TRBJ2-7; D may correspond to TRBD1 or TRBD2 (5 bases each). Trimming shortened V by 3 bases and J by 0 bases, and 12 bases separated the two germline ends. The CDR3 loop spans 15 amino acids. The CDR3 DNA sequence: TGTGCCAGCAGTTTGAAGGCAGGGAGCTCCTACGAGCAGTACTTC. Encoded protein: CASSLKAGSSYEQYF.